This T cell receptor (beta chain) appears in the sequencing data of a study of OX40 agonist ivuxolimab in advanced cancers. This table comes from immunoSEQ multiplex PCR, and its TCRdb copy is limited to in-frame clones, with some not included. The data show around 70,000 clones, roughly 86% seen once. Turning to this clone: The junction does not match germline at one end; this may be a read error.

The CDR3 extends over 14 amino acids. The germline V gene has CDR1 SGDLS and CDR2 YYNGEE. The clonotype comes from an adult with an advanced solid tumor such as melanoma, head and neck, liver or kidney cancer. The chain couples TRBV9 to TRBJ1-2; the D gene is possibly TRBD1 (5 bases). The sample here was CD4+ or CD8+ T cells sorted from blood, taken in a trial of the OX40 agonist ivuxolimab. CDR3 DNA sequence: TGTGCCAGCAGCGTACAAAGGCAAGGGGCAAGATACGCTTTC. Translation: CASSVQRQGARYAF.